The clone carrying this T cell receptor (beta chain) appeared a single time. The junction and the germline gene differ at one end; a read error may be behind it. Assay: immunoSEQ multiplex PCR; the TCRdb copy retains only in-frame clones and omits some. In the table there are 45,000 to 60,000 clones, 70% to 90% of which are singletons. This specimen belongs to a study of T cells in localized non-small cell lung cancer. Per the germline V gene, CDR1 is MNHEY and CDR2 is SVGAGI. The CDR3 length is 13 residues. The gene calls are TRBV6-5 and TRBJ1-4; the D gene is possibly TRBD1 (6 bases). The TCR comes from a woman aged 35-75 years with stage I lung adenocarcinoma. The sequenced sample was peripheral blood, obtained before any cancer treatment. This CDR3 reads CASSRGAKEKLFF. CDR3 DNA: TGTGCCAGCAGTCGGGGGGCTAAGGAAAAACTGTTTTTT.